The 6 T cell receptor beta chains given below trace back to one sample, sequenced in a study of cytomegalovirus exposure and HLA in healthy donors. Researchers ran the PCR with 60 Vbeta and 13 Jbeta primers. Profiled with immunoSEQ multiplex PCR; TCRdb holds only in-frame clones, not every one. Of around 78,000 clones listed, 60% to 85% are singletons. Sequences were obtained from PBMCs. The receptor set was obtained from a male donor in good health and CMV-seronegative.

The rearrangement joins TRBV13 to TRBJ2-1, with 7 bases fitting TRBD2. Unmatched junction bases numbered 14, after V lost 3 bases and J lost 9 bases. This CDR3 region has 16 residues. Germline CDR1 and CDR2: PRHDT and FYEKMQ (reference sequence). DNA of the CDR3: TGTGCCAGCAGCTTCACATCCGGGACTACCCTATCTGAGCAGTTCTTC. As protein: CASSFTSGTTLSEQFF. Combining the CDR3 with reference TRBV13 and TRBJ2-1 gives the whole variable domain AAGVIQSPRHLIKEKRETATLKCYPIPRHDTVYWYQQGPGQDPQFLISFYEKMQSDKGSIPDRFSAQQFSDYHSELNMSSLELGDSALYFCASSFTSGTTLSEQFFGPGTRLTVL.

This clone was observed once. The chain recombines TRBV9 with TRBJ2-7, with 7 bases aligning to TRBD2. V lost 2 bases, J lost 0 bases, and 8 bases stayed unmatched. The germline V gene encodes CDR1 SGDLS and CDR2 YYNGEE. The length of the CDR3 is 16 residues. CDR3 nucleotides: TGTGCCAGCAGCGTGGACGGGAGGCCCAGCTCCTACGAGCAGTACTTC. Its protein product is CASSVDGRPSSYEQYF. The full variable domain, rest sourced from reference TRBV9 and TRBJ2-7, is DSGVTQTPKHLITATGQRVTLRCSPRSGDLSVYWYQQSLDQGLQFLIQYYNGEERAKGNILERFSAQQFPDLHSELNLSSLELGDSALYFCASSVDGRPSSYEQYFGPGTRLTVT.

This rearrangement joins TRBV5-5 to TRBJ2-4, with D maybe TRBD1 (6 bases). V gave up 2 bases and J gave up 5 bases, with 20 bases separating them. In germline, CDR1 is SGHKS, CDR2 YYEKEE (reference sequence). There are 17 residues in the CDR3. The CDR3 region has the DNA TGTGCCAGCAGCTTTAGAGTATCGTCGGACAGACAAAACATTCAGTACTTC. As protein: CASSFRVSSDRQNIQYF.

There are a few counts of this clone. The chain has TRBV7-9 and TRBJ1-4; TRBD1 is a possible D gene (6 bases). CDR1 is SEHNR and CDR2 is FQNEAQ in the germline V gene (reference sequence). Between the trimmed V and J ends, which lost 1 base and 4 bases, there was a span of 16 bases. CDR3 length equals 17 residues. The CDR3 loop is CASSLGPDTGINEKLFF. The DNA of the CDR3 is TGTGCCAGCAGCTTAGGACCGGACACAGGGATTAATGAAAAACTGTTTTTT.

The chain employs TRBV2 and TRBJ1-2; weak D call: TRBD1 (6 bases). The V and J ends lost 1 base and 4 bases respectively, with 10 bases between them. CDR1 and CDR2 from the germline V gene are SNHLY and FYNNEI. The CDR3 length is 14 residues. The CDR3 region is CASSEGPRGYGYTF. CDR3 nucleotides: TGTGCCAGCAGTGAAGGTCCCAGGGGCTATGGCTACACCTTC.

This chain's CDR3 is CASSNLALAGKTDTQYF. The CDR3 DNA reads as TGTGCCAGCAGCAATTTAGCCTTAGCGGGAAAAACAGATACGCAGTATTTT. This sequence joins TRBV11-2 and TRBJ2-3; 8 bases agree with TRBD2. CDR1 and CDR2 (germline): SGHAT, FQNNGV. The ends lost 5 bases at V and 3 bases at J; junction bases unmatched: 13. This CDR3 contains 17 residues.